This T cell receptor (beta chain) was sequenced for a study of shared clonotypes between healthy human individuals. Study-wide points: A reduction in generation probabilities was seen for non-shared clonotypes relative to those shared by all four donors.

A remark on this clone: Its target is unknown. Other nucleotide sequences in the sample specify the same CDR3.

Genomic DNA belonging to each subset was distributed in equal measure over several immunoSEQ plates. Repertoires were generated with immunoSEQ multiplex PCR, while TCRdb's copy carries only in-frame clones and drops some. The table lists about 980,000 clones, approximately 80% of them singletons. Germline loops: CDR1 MNHEY, CDR2 SVGAGI. CDR3 length: 13 amino acids. Trimming took 0 bases from V and 2 from J, leaving 4 bases between them. The sequenced material came from memory CD4+ T cells sorted from blood. Subset: CD45RA-negative fraction. This TCR came from a man aged 18 to 29 in good health. The V call is TRBV6-5, the J call TRBJ1-2; D remains ambiguous. For the CDR3, the DNA is TGTGCCAGCAGTTACTCGGAGAACTATGGCTACACCTTC. Residues: CASSYSENYGYTF.